These 3 T cell receptor beta chains were all obtained from the same sample, sequenced in a study of regulatory T cells in long-lasting Graves disease (dated by TCRdb to the early 2020s). Taken with the paper, the label for time point translates to: newly diagnosed GD, antithyroid drugs for less than 3 months. For both TCR sequencing and RNA sequencing, RNA was extracted from PBMCs using TRIzol. The library was made by multiplex PCR. Reads for this sample came from an Illumina HiSeq 4000. To build TCR beta libraries, CDR3 regions were amplified by Arm-PCR using iRepertoire HTBI primers. TCRdb reworked the public reads: Q25 trimming with fastp, MiXCR clone assembly, productive beta chains retained. A single entry per CDR3 protein holds the most common genes and DNA from its merged rows. This sample gives some 410,000 distinct CDR3 sequences in total; roughly 15% of them show up just once. Jointly, the top ten make up 9.5% to 12% of the sample.

These same records also appear under a second study, on T cells in Graves' hyperthyroidism and ophthalmopathy.

The sample in question was peripheral blood mononuclear cells (PBMCs), obtained at new diagnosis, from a patient treated with antithyroid drugs. These receptors came from a woman in her twenties or thirties with Graves disease. Donor details come from another sample of the same person, matched by shared clones.

This clonotype appeared many times. This rearrangement joins TRBV12-5 to TRBJ2-1, with TRBD1 as a possible D gene (5 bases). The CDR3 has 15 residues. CDR1 LGHNT and CDR2 FRNRAP come from the germline V gene. The V end lost 6 bases, the J end lost 3 bases, and 15 bases lay between the germline ends. CDR3 region: CASGEDSYGYNEQFF. The CDR3 DNA follows: TGTGCTAGTGGCGAAGACAGTTACGGCTACAATGAGCAGTTCTTC.

Worth noting for this clonotype: This likely stems from a read error, as it lies one base from a far larger clone. This likely comes from a read error, as the CDR3 has no conserved phenylalanine or tryptophan at its end. Here the CDR3 DNA reads TGTGCCAGCTCCCCCCGGGGCAGGGGTTCGAACACTGAAGCTTTCCTT. Amino acid sequence: CASSPRGRGSNTEAFL. The chain carries TRBV18 and TRBJ2-3; D is possibly TRBD1 (6 bases). With the DNA end fitting TRBJ1-1 better, the J assignment may be wrong. From germline, CDR1 is KGHSH and CDR2 LQKENI. The CDR3 sequence is 16 residues long.

In regard to this clonotype: Since a much larger clone is just one base distant, this may be a read error. The chain joins TRBV13 to TRBJ2-3; a possible D gene is TRBD2 (7 bases). The CDR3 totals 17 residues. V lost 3 bases and J lost 5, with 21 bases in between. In germline, CDR1 is PRHDT, CDR2 FYEKMQ (reference sequence). The CDR3 spells CASSFGRSRGAGDTQYF. DNA of the CDR3: TGTGCCAGCAGCTTCGGGCGGTCCCGGGGGGCGGGAGATACGCAGTATTTT.